A single T cell receptor beta chain is shown here with its context. The clone's antigen remains unknown. No base qualities exist here, and no much larger clone lies one base off it. The sample's time point label, decoded: baseline before first vaccination. The vaccinee samples were drawn from two UK trials, COV001 and COV002, one of which was a single-blind randomized controlled phase 2/3 trial testing AZD1222 (ChAdOx1 nCoV-19) in healthy adults. For TCRbeta chain sequencing, PBMC samples from trial participants were taken at day 0 and at day 28 after the second dose. These data originate in a study of T cell responses to AZD1222 COVID-19 vaccine (dated by TCRdb to about 2021). Notes on the research overall: Because spike-specific TCR depth and breadth did not differ between the two schedules, AZD1222 recipients who got a second dose at roughly 4 weeks were pooled with those who got a second dose at roughly 12 weeks. A total of 233 trial participants underwent TCR sequencing, of whom around 210 had received two doses of AZD1222 and about 26 had received two doses of the MenACWY control vaccine. Enrollment into the trials was organized by age into subgroups of 18-55, 56-69 and 70-plus years, and those subgroups contained roughly 140, 27 and 60 TCR-sequenced participants, respectively. General conclusions and limits of the study: Because no samples from the day 14 peak response were available, repertoires could be characterized only after the peak T cell response. Conclusions about previously exposed vaccinees were limited because only six or seven AZD1222 recipients were SARS-CoV-2 seropositive at baseline. After two AZD1222 doses, both the breadth and the depth of spike-specific TCRs were significantly higher than at day 0 and than in MenACWY recipients. Participants were mostly white British and included more females than males, and it was suggested by the authors that clonal diversity may have been underestimated. Reportedly, close to half of the unique spike-specific TCRs recognized epitopes lying outside the regions that are mutated in the B.1.351 and B.1.1.7 variants. The 56-69-year group was small, and its depth increase did not reach significance, likely because of low power. Vaccine-associated CD4 TCRs spanned the whole spike protein, with dominant responses in regions 160-218 and 743-854.

Germline trimming amounts to 4 bases on V and 8 bases on J, with 12 as the count of junction bases outside the gene matches. CDR1 is given as SGHVS and CDR2 as FQNEAQ, both from the germline V gene. Spanning cysteine to phenylalanine, the CDR3 consists of 15 amino acids. The entry retains the CDR3 DNA only, 45 bases that are in frame from base 1. The CDR3 regions of human TCRbeta chains were subjected to immunosequencing. Concerning the study's data processing: TCRs in the repertoires were matched against a reference library of SARS-CoV-2-specific TCRs that had been generated with the MIRA antigen-specificity platform. Breadth was defined as the fraction of unique TCRs that were SARS-CoV-2-associated. Depth was defined as the fraction of total T cells that were SARS-CoV-2-associated. Each spike-specific TCR was assigned to its reactive spike region and to a CD4 or CD8 class using the MIRA data. Log10-transformed breadth and depth values were compared by one-way ANOVA with Sidak's multiple comparisons tests. The source is immuneACCESS, and TCRdb retained only in-frame sequences with V and J called. Part of the clones is not carried over; for the studies checked, unresolved V genes explain less than half of this, and the remainder is unexplained. V, J and clone size reflect that table, while D and trimming were determined from the DNA. The sample includes around 120,000 clones, with less than 90% observed a single time. The ten largest make up roughly 10% of the sample.

This TCR came from an adult in good health. Source: peripheral blood, taken on day 0 of AZD1222 vaccination. Rearrangement joined TRBV7-8 to TRBJ2-7; the central 9 bases match TRBD1. Here the CDR3 is given as CASSSLQGATRQQYF. At the DNA level, the sequence is TGTGCCAGCAGCTCCCTACAGGGGGCGACTCGTCAGCAGTACTTC.